A selection of T cell receptor beta chains follows, all from one sample in a study of blood T cell repertoires in COVID-19. Here immunoSEQ multiplex PCR was the method, and the copy in TCRdb shows in-frame clones only, minus some. Counted here are 150,000 or so clones, around 89% occurring once; the ten biggest clones make up less than 4.5%. The sequencing input was peripheral blood. The receptors here all came from a man aged 60 to 69 with COVID-19, enrolled during active disease. CDR3s include the opening cysteine and the closing phenylalanine or tryptophan. The D gene is left open where the match is weak. Clone sizes are given selectively: once, few, many, or a class where the clone is expanded.

>TRBD1|TRBV27|15|TRBJ1-4|.
TGTGCCAGCAGTTCCCGGGACAGGGCTAATGAAAAACTGTTTTTT
CASSSRDRANEKLFF
>.|TRBV10-1|9|TRBJ1-3|.
TGCGCCAGCACGGACACCATATATTTT
CASTDTIYF
>.|TRBV19|15|TRBJ1-5|.
TGTGCCAGTAGCCAACAGGGAGTGGGAAATCAGCCCCAGCATTTT
CASSQQGVGNQPQHF
>.|TRBV19|14|TRBJ1-2|.
TGTGCCAGTAGTATAGTTTCCAGTAACTATGGCTACACCTTC
CASSIVSSNYGYTF
>TRBD1|TRBV30|20|TRBJ1-2|.
TGTGCCTGGAGTGGGACAGGGGGCGATTCCACAGTAACGGGGTACTATGGCTACACCTTC
CAWSGTGGDSTVTGYYGYTF
>TRBD2|TRBV5-1|14|TRBJ2-7|.
TGCGCCAGCAGCTTGGGTAGCGGGGGTTACGAGCAGTACTTC
CASSLGSGGYEQYF
>.|TRBV5-6|16|TRBJ1-2|.
TGTGCCAGCAGCTTGGAGGACAAAGGGGATCGCTATGGCTACACCTTC
CASSLEDKGDRYGYTF
>TRBD1|TRBV28|15|TRBJ2-5|.
TGTGCCAGCAGTTTGACAGGGAAGTTCCAAGAGACCCAGTACTTC
CASSLTGKFQETQYF
>TRBD1|TRBV5-1|15|TRBJ1-1|.
TGCGCCAGCAGAGGGACAGGGAGGATGAACACTGAAGCTTTCTTT
CASRGTGRMNTEAFF
>.|TRBV7-9|14|TRBJ1-4|.
TGTGCCAGCAGCCAGGACAAGGCGAATGAAAAACTGTTTTTT
CASSQDKANEKLFF
>TRBD2|TRBV5-4|14|TRBJ2-7|few
TGTGCCAGCAGCACGGGACTAGATCCCTACGAGCAGTACTTC
CASSTGLDPYEQYF
>TRBD1|TRBV18|13|TRBJ1-1|.
TGTGCCAGCGGACAGGGGTTGAACACTGAAGCTTTCTTT
CASGQGLNTEAFF
>.|TRBV4-2|14|TRBJ1-5|.
TGTGCCAGCAGCCAAGCCGGGGTGGCTCAGCCCCAGCATTTT
CASSQAGVAQPQHF
>TRBD1|TRBV28|14|TRBJ2-7|.
TGTGCCAGCAGTTCGGGACAGGAGGAGGGCGAGCAGTACTTC
CASSSGQEEGEQYF
>TRBD1|TRBV5-1|13|TRBJ2-7|.
TGCGCCAGCAGCGTTCGACAGGGTTACGAGCAGTACTTC
CASSVRQGYEQYF
>.|TRBV18|14|TRBJ1-4|.
TGTGCCAGCTCACCTCGTAAGGGGAATGAAAAACTGTTTTTT
CASSPRKGNEKLFF
>.|TRBV12-3/TRBV12-4|12|TRBJ1-5|once
TGTGCCAGCAGTTTTGCGCGGGGGCCCCAGCATTTT
CASSFARGPQHF
>.|TRBV6-1|14|TRBJ1-5|.
TGTGCCAGCAGTTATGGGAGTAGCAATCAGCCCCAGCATTTT
CASSYGSSNQPQHF
>.|TRBV9|16|TRBJ2-2|.
TGTGCCAGCAGCGTAGCGGGGACTCCGTTGGGCGGGGAGCTGTTTTTT
CASSVAGTPLGGELFF
>TRBD1|TRBV5-4|15|TRBJ2-7|.
TGTGCCAGCAGCGAACCCGGGACAGGTCGTCCCGAGCAGTACTTC
CASSEPGTGRPEQYF
>TRBD1|TRBV2|13|TRBJ2-7|.
TGTGCCAGCGCGGGACAGGGTCCCTACGAGCAGTACTTC
CASAGQGPYEQYF
>.|TRBV2|14|TRBJ1-5|.
TGTGCCAGCTCGGACAATTATAGCAATCAGCCCCAGCATTTT
CASSDNYSNQPQHF
>.|TRBV10-3|13|TRBJ1-3|once
TGTGCCATTGGGAGTTCTCCTGGAAACACCATATATTTT
CAIGSSPGNTIYF